This entry is about one TCR beta chain. The antigen remains unidentified. The sample comes from a study of shared clonotypes between healthy human individuals. Study conclusions and caveats: Unshared clonotypes carried lower generation probabilities than those common to all four donors. The naive CD4 repertoires of several donors were compared, and around 5% of clonotypes were shared.

The assay was run at deep level. Some clones are missing from TCRdb's copy, which holds only in-frame ones; the method was immunoSEQ multiplex PCR. The table includes roughly 500,000 clones, around 96% detected once. Naive CD4+ cells were CD45RA-selected; the remaining cells were memory. This CDR3 comprises 15 residues. Germline loops: CDR1 MGHDK, CDR2 SYGVNS. V gave up 3 bases and J gave up 7 bases, with 13 bases separating them. This receptor was obtained from a woman under 40 in good health. The source material was naive CD4+ T cells sorted from blood. Sample subset: CD45RA+ positively selected. This rearrangement joins TRBV25-1 to TRBJ1-6, with TRBD1 as a possible D gene (6 bases). The CDR3 is CASSDPTGRNSPLHF. DNA for the CDR3: TGTGCCAGCAGTGACCCCACAGGGCGGAATTCACCCCTCCACTTT.